What follows describes a single T cell receptor (beta chain). This sample stems from a study of cytomegalovirus exposure and HLA in healthy donors. This CDR3 is built from 17 residues. The V and J ends lost 5 bases and 2 bases, in that order; junction bases with no gene match: 8. CDR1 and CDR2 from the germline V gene are SGHVS and FNYEAQ. The PCR employed 60 Vbeta primers together with 13 Jbeta primers. TCRdb's copy holds only in-frame clones and misses some; the assay was immunoSEQ multiplex PCR. The sample holds roughly 63,000 clones, around 68% seen once. The TCR originated in a man aged 50-60 years in good health and CMV-seropositive. The sample consisted of PBMCs. V gene TRBV7-6 combines with J gene TRBJ2-7; 14 bases match TRBD2. The CDR3, as DNA: TGTGCCAGCAGCCTAGGGACTAGCGGGAGCTTCACCTACGAGCAGTACTTC. It specifies CASSLGTSGSFTYEQYF.